This paragraph reports one T cell receptor beta chain. Germline-derived CDR1 and CDR2 are PRHDT and FYEKMQ (reference sequence). V lost 4 bases and J lost 6; bases outside the gene matches: 4. The CDR3 sequence is 13 residues long. Sequencing was performed with immunoSEQ multiplex PCR; in TCRdb, only in-frame clones are kept and a portion is missing. The profile shows 60,000 to 70,000 clones, roughly 88% of them singletons. The sampling schedule covered blood at baseline, cycle 4 day 1, and cycle 7 day 1. The sample is drawn from a study of OX40 agonist ivuxolimab in advanced cancers. Whole-study context: In this cohort, patients received ivuxolimab, an agonistic anti-OX40 (CD134) antibody. With a range of roughly 20 to 90, age averaged about 59 years, and roughly 80% were male. Past anti-PD-1, anti-PD-L1 or anti-CTLA-4 therapy was accepted, and roughly 37% had received some.

This sequence originates from an adult with an advanced solid tumor such as melanoma, head and neck, liver or kidney cancer. Sequenced here: CD4+ or CD8+ T cells sorted from blood, sampled in a trial of the OX40 agonist ivuxolimab. The chain is built from TRBV13 and TRBJ1-1; the match to TRBD1 covers 8 bases. CDR3 bases: TGTGCCAGCAGCTCACGACAGGGGCCTGAAGCTTTCTTT. It yields the protein CASSSRQGPEAFF.